This entry lists 10 T cell receptor beta chains sequenced from one sample in a study of blood T cell repertoires in COVID-19. Assay used: immunoSEQ multiplex PCR; TCRdb lists only in-frame clones, some missing. The sample consists of approximately 200,000 clones, approximately 81% of them appearing once. Sequencing input: peripheral blood. These receptors were obtained from a woman in her sixties or seventies who had recovered from COVID-19.

The chain carries TRBV5-1 and TRBJ2-7; 8 nucleotides align to TRBD2. Germline lookup yields CDR1 SGHRS and CDR2 YFSETQ. CDR3 length equals 17 residues. The V and J ends lost 3 bases and 6 bases, in that order; junction bases with no gene match: 17. The CDR3 spells CASSSLISGEFRGEQYF. The CDR3 DNA sequence: TGCGCCAGCAGCTCCTTGATTAGCGGGGAATTCCGCGGCGAGCAGTACTTC. The full variable domain, with the rest looked up from reference TRBV5-1 and TRBJ2-7, is KAGVTQTPRYLIKTRGQQVTLSCSPISGHRSVSWYQQTPGQGLQFLFEYFSETQRNKGNFPGRFSGRQFSNSRSEMNVSTLELGDSALYLCASSSLISGEFRGEQYFGPGTRLTVT.

The CDR3 bases are TGTGCTAGTGGTTTGGCGGGGGTACTGGGTGGCTACACCTTC. Protein sequence: CASGLAGVLGGYTF. This chain joins TRBV12-5 and TRBJ1-2; perhaps TRBD1 as D (5 bases). This CDR3 spans 14 amino acids. The V and J ends lost 1 base and 7 bases respectively, with 13 bases between them. Per germline, CDR1 LGHNT and CDR2 FRNRAP.

The table lists this clone with a few counts. V usage is TRBV29-1 and J usage is TRBJ2-7; TRBD2 aligns across 13 bases. The V gene end was trimmed by 6 bases and the J gene end by 3 bases; junction bases not matched to a gene: 8. The CDR3 covers 15 residues. Germline loops: CDR1 SQVTM, CDR2 ANQGSEA. The CDR3 loop is CSVVGLAGAGYEQYF. DNA for the CDR3: TGCAGCGTCGTAGGACTAGCGGGGGCCGGCTACGAGCAGTACTTC.

The V gene is TRBV14, the J gene TRBJ1-2, with D unclear. V gave up 4 bases and J gave up 4 bases, with 10 bases separating them. The CDR3 has 13 residues. Per germline, CDR1 SGHDN and CDR2 FVKESK. The CDR3 reads CASSLILGYGYTF. The DNA of the CDR3 is TGTGCCAGCAGCCTTATACTCGGCTATGGCTACACCTTC.

V usage is TRBV18 and J usage is TRBJ1-3; D is ambiguous. This CDR3 is built from 13 residues. Germline assignment: CDR1 KGHSH and CDR2 LQKENI. V was clipped by 3 bases and J by 9 bases, with 12 bases between them. CDR3 sequence: CASSPGERVTIYF. In DNA form, the CDR3 reads TGTGCCAGCTCACCTGGGGAGCGAGTCACCATATATTTT.

This clone was recorded a few times. The V call is TRBV23-1, the J call TRBJ2-7, with 7 nucleotides matching TRBD1. TRBV23-1 is given ORF status, its function remaining uncertain. V was pared by 0 bases and J by 3 bases, with 8 bases of the junction left unmatched. The CDR3 has 16 residues. The CDR3 region is CASSQSRGGGIYEQYF. DNA of the CDR3: TGCGCCAGCAGTCAATCGAGAGGGGGCGGTATCTACGAGCAGTACTTC.

The J gene is TRBJ2-7, the V gene TRBV9; 9 bases line up with TRBD1. The CDR3 consists of 14 residues. Germline CDR1 is SGDLS and CDR2 is YYNGEE. V shed 0 bases, J shed 5 bases, and the junction held 3 bases outside the gene matches. The CDR3 nucleotides are TGTGCCAGCAGCGTAGGGGGGACAGGGAACGAGCAGTACTTC. This encodes CASSVGGTGNEQYF.

This rearrangement joins TRBV5-1 to TRBJ1-1; 9 nucleotides align to TRBD1. The CDR3 totals 16 residues. Germline trimming cut 4 bases from V and 5 bases from J; bases unmatched to any gene: 12. Germline V lookup: CDR1 SGHRS, CDR2 YFSETQ. CDR3 sequence: CASSRTGAHEGTEAFF. CDR3 nucleotide sequence: TGCGCCAGCAGCAGGACAGGGGCCCATGAGGGGACTGAAGCTTTCTTT.

The chain carries TRBV20-1 and TRBJ2-7, with 9 positions matching TRBD2. The J segment lost 5 bases and the V segment lost 3 bases, leaving 11 bases of the junction unmatched. Germline assignment: CDR1 DFQATT and CDR2 SNEGSKA (reference sequence). This CDR3 contains 15 residues. The CDR3 loop is CSASEGTSRVHEQYF. The CDR3 coding sequence is TGCAGTGCTAGTGAGGGGACTAGCAGGGTCCACGAGCAGTACTTC.

This clone was detected only once. The V gene is TRBV7-2, the J gene TRBJ2-2, with D unresolved. V was cut by 5 bases and J by 2 bases, with 9 bases left in between. The V gene's germline CDR1 is SGHTA and CDR2 FQGNSA. The length of the CDR3 is 14 residues. CDR3 amino acids: CASSPRLNTGELFF. The CDR3 DNA reads TGTGCCAGCAGCCCTCGTCTCAACACCGGGGAGCTGTTTTTT.